Below, 11 T cell receptor beta chains from the same sample are listed, as sequenced in a study of shared T cell receptors in the human thymus. The protocol was immunoSEQ multiplex PCR, while the TCRdb copy is restricted to in-frame clones and leaves out a portion. This table has 500,000 to 750,000 clones, roughly 90% appearing once. The data were also submitted as part of a second study, on human thymus T cells.

Sample: thymocytes. The receptors come from a boy in the first two years of life with a congenital heart defect.

This clone was seen just once. V is TRBV30 and J is TRBJ2-7; 7 bases are shared with TRBD2. Per the germline V gene, CDR1 is GTSNPN and CDR2 is SVGIG (reference sequence). The ends lost 0 bases at V and 2 bases at J; junction bases unmatched: 7. This CDR3 is built from 15 residues. CDR3 amino acids: CAWSVRGTKAYEQYF. CDR3 DNA: TGTGCCTGGAGTGTACGGGGGACTAAGGCCTACGAGCAGTACTTC.

The chain combines TRBV11-2 with TRBJ2-3; 9 bases are a match to TRBD1. After removal of 0 bases from V and 4 bases from J, the junction contained 8 bases not matched to a gene. Germline CDR1 and CDR2: SGHAT and FQNNGV. The CDR3 contains 17 residues. In nucleotides, the CDR3 is TGTGCCAGCAGCTTAGATCAAACAGGGGGCCGCGCAGATACGCAGTATTTT. Translation: CASSLDQTGGRADTQYF.

The V and J genes are TRBV4-3 and TRBJ2-2, with 8 positions matching TRBD2. Unmatched junction bases numbered 10, after V lost 3 bases and J lost 4 bases. This CDR3 contains 17 residues. In germline, CDR1 is LGHNA, CDR2 YSLEER. In nucleotides, the CDR3 is TGCGCCAGCAGCCACCCGGGGGGGCGCCAGGGCACCGGGGAGCTGTTTTTT. Translating it yields CASSHPGGRQGTGELFF.

This rearrangement joins TRBV6-1 to TRBJ1-5; no reliable D call. This CDR3 is 13 amino acids long. V lost 5 bases and J lost 3, with 8 bases in between. Germline V gene data show CDR1 as MNHNS and CDR2 as SASEGT. CDR3 sequence: CASSSGLNQPQHF. In nucleotides, the CDR3 is TGTGCCAGCAGTTCAGGCCTCAATCAGCCCCAGCATTTT.

The J gene is TRBJ2-7, the V gene TRBV11-3; D gene ambiguous. Deletions cut 3 bases from V and 7 bases from J, with 13 bases between. This CDR3 has 13 amino acids. Germline V gives CDR1 SGHNT, CDR2 YENEEA. Here the CDR3 reads CASSFSLLLEQYF. DNA of the CDR3: TGTGCCAGCAGCTTCAGTCTCCTGTTGGAGCAGTACTTC.

V is TRBV11-2 and J is TRBJ2-1, with 8 bases lining up with TRBD2. The CDR3 length is 17 residues. The ends lost 3 bases at V and 6 bases at J; junction bases unmatched: 13. From germline, CDR1 is SGHAT and CDR2 FQNNGV. Here the CDR3 DNA reads TGTGCCAGCAGCTTCCTCCCGGGGGGGATTACCCTCAATGAGCAGTTCTTC. It specifies CASSFLPGGITLNEQFF.

The sample holds one count of this clone. CDR3 sequence (DNA): TGTGCCAGCAGCTTTAGTGGGCATAGCTCCTACAATGAGCAGTTCTTC. Protein: CASSFSGHSSYNEQFF. V usage is TRBV7-2 and J usage is TRBJ2-1; no clear D gene. CDR3 length: 16 amino acids. V lost 3 bases and J lost 0, with 12 bases in between. Germline lookup yields CDR1 SGHTA and CDR2 FQGNSA.

The J gene is TRBJ2-5, the V gene TRBV29-1; D perhaps matches TRBD1 (5 bases). Trimming cost V 4 bases and J 2 bases, with 17 bases left between them. Germline loops: CDR1 SQVTM, CDR2 ANQGSEA. The CDR3 extends over 15 amino acids. CDR3 amino acids: CSVGGDLPPQETQYF. The CDR3 DNA reads as TGCAGCGTTGGGGGCGACCTACCACCTCAAGAGACCCAGTACTTC. The whole variable domain, remainder taken from reference TRBV29-1 and TRBJ2-5, is SAVISQKPSRDICQRGTSLTIQCQVDSQVTMMFWYRQQPGQSLTLIATANQGSEATYESGFVIDKFPISRPNLTFSTLTVSNMSPEDSSIYLCSVGGDLPPQETQYFGPGTRLLVL.

This sequence joins TRBV21-1 and TRBJ2-5; the table's D call, TRBD2, has no DNA check behind it. TRBV21-1 is an annotated pseudogene. The length of the CDR3 is 14 residues. CDR3 sequence: CASSNEGQAETQYF. In nucleotides, the CDR3 is TGTGCCAGCAGCAACGAAGGCCAAGCGGAGACCCAGTACTTC.

The chain's CDR3 is CASSLGVGTSGYNEQFF. The CDR3 DNA follows: TGTGCCAGCAGTTTGGGCGTTGGGACTAGCGGATACAATGAGCAGTTCTTC. The V gene is TRBV28, the J gene TRBJ2-1, with 11 bases identical to TRBD2. The V gene's germline CDR1 is MDHEN and CDR2 SYDVKM. There are 17 residues in the CDR3. Trimming cost V 3 bases and J 4 bases; bases outside gene matches: 8.

The V gene is TRBV4-1, the J gene TRBJ1-4; maybe TRBD1 (5 bases). Trimming took 1 base from V and 5 from J, leaving 14 bases between them. The CDR3 runs to 16 residues. Germline V gene lookup returns CDR1 MGHRA and CDR2 YSYEKL. CDR3 amino acids: CASSQVGGSHNEKLFF. The CDR3 DNA follows: TGCGCCAGCAGCCAAGTTGGGGGGAGTCACAATGAAAAACTGTTTTTT.